The next 5 T cell receptor beta chains were all read from a single sample in a study of breast tumors, draining lymph nodes, adjacent tissues. TCRdb ran MiXCR on the multiplex PCR reads and lists one entry per CDR3 protein. Of some 120,000 distinct CDR3 sequences detected, about 20% appear once; the ten largest clones hold under 4.5%. Breast cancer patients provided tissue from their axillary draining lymph nodes. The sample taken for sequencing was axillary lymph node tissue. The receptors stem from a female donor with breast cancer. Some clones in this sample may be carry-over from other donors' samples.

This clonotype was seen repeatedly, ten times or more. The chain links TRBV5-8 to TRBJ1-2, with unresolved D. Trimming left V 5 bases short and J 2 bases short, with 10 bases between. The CDR3 consists of 13 residues. From germline, CDR1 is SGHTS and CDR2 YDEGEE. The CDR3 spells CASSRPINYGYTF. The CDR3 DNA is TGTGCCAGCAGTCGACCGATCAACTATGGCTACACCTTC.

The table lists this clonotype with many counts. The chain combines TRBV11-2 with TRBJ2-7, with D possibly matching TRBD1 (6 bases). V dropped 0 bases and J dropped 3 bases, with 12 bases sitting between them. The CDR3 contains 15 residues. From germline, CDR1 is SGHAT and CDR2 FQNNGV. CDR3 sequence: CASSLDFQGFYEQYF. DNA for the CDR3: TGTGCCAGCAGCTTAGATTTTCAGGGGTTCTACGAGCAGTACTTC.

The chain uses TRBV28 and TRBJ1-6, with D unclear. Germline V gene lookup returns CDR1 MDHEN and CDR2 SYDVKM. The CDR3 consists of 13 residues. The ends were cut back, 6 bases at V and 10 bases at J, with 13 bases in the middle. In DNA form, the CDR3 reads TGTGCCAGCAGCCCATTACGCGAGTCACCCCTCCACTTT. It is translated as CASSPLRESPLHF.

This clonotype occurred many times. The V and J genes are TRBV20-1 and TRBJ2-3; D may be TRBD1 or TRBD2 (5 bases each). V was clipped by 3 bases and J by 2 bases, with 12 bases between them. CDR1 and CDR2 from the germline V gene are DFQATT and SNEGSKA (reference sequence). CDR3 length: 14 amino acids. The DNA for the CDR3 is TGCAGTGCTAGGCTGGGGACGGCCACAGATACGCAGTATTTT. It specifies CSARLGTATDTQYF.

There are many counts of this clonotype. This chain connects TRBV5-6 to TRBJ2-1; D remains unclear. The CDR3 sequence is 13 residues long. V gave up 2 bases and J gave up 3 bases, with 6 bases separating them. The germline V gene has CDR1 SGHDT and CDR2 YYEEEE. The CDR3 sequence: CASSFTDYNEQFF. CDR3 bases: TGTGCCAGCAGCTTCACAGACTACAATGAGCAGTTCTTC.